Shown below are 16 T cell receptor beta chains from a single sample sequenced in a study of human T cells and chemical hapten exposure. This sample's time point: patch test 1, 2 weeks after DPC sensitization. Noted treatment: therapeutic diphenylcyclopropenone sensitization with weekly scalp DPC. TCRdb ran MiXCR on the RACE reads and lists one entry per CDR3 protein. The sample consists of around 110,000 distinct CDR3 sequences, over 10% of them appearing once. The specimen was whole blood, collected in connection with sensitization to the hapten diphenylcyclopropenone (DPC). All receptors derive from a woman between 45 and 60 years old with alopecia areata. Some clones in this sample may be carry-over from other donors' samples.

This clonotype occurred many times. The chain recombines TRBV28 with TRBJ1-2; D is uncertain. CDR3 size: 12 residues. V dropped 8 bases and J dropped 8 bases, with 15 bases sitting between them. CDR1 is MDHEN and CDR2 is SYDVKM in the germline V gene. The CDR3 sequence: CASADGLWGYTF. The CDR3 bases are TGTGCCAGCGCGGACGGCTTGTGGGGCTACACCTTC.

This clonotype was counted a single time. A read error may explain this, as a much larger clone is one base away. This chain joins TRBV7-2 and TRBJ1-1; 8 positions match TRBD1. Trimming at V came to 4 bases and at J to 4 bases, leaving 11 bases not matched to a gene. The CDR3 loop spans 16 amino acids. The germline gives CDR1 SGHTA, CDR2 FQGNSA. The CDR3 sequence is CASSSQNRGFSTEAFF. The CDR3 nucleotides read TGTGCCAGCAGCTCACAAAACAGGGGGTTCAGCACTGAAGCTTTCTTT.

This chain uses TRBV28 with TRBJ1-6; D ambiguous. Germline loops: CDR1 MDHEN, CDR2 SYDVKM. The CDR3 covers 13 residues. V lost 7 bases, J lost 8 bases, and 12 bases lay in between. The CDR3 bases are TGTGCCAGCAAGGGCACCCTCTATTCACCCCTCCACTTT. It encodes CASKGTLYSPLHF.

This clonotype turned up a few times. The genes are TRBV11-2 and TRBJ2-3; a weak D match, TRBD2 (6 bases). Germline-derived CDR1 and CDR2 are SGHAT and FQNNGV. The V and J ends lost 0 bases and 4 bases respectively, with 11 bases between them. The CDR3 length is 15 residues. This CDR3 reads CASSLDAGYPDTQYF. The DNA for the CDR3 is TGTGCCAGCAGCTTAGATGCGGGGTACCCAGATACGCAGTATTTT.

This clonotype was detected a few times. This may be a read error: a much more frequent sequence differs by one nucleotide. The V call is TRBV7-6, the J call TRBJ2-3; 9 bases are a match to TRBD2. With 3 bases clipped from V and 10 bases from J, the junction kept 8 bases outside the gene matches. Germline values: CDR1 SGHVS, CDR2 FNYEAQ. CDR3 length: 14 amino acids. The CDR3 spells CASSFSSGMDPQYF. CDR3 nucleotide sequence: TGTGCCAGCAGCTTTTCTAGCGGGATGGATCCGCAGTATTTT.

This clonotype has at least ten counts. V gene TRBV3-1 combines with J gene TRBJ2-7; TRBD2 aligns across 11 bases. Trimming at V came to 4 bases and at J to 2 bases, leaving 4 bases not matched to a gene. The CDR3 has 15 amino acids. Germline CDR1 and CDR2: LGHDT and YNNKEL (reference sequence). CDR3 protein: CASSPLLAGAYEQYF. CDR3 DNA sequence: TGTGCCAGCAGCCCCTTACTAGCGGGAGCCTACGAGCAGTACTTC.

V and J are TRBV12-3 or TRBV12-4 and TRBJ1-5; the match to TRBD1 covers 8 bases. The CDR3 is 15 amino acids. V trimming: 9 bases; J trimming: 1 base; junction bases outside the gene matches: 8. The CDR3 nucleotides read TGTGCCAGTAGCTCGGACAGGGAAAGCAATCAGCCCCAGCATTTT. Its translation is CASSSDRESNQPQHF.

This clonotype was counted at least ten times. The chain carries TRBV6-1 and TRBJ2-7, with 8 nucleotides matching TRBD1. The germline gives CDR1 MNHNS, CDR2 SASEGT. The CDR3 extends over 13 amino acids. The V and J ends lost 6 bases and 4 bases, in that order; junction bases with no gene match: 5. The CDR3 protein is CASRTGDHYEQYF. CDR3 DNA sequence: TGTGCCAGCAGGACAGGGGACCATTACGAGCAGTACTTC.

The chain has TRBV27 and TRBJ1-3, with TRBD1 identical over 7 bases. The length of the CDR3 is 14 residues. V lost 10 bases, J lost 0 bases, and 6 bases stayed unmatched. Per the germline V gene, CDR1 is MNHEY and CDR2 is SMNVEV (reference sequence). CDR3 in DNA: TGTGCCACCTGGACAGGAAGCTCTGGAAACACCATATATTTT. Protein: CATWTGSSGNTIYF.

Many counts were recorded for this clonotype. The CDR3 DNA is TGTGCCAGCAGCCCTTCCTACGAGCAGTACTTC. Its translation: CASSPSYEQYF. The genes are TRBV7-2 and TRBJ2-7; no clear D. Trimming took off 5 bases at V and 1 base at J, with 3 bases between the two ends. CDR1 is SGHTA, CDR2 FQGNSA, per germline. This CDR3 is 11 amino acids long.

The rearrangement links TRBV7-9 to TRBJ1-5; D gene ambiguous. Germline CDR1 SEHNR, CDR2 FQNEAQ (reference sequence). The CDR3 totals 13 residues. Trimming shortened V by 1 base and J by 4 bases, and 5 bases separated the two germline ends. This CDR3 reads CASSLGENQPQHF. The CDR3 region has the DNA TGTGCCAGCAGCTTAGGGGAGAATCAGCCCCAGCATTTT.

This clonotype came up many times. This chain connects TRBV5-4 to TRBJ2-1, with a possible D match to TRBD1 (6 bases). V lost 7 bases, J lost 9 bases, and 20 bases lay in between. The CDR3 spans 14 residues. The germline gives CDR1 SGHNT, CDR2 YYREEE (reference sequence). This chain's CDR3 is CASLPRTEGGEQFF. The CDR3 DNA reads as TGTGCCAGCCTCCCCCGGACAGAAGGAGGTGAGCAGTTCTTC.

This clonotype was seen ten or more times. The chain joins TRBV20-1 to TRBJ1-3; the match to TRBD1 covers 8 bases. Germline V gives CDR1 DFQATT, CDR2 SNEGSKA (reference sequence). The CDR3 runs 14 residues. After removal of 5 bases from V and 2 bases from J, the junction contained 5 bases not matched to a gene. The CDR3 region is CSAGGGQAGNTIYF. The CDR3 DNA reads TGCAGTGCTGGGGGGGGACAGGCTGGAAACACCATATATTTT.

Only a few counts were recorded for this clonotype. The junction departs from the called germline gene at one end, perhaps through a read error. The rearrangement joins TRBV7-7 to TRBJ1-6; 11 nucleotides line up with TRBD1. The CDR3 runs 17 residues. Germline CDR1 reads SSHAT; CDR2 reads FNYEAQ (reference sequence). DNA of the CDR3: TGTGCTAGCAGCTTGGTGGACAGGGGGCCCTATAATTCACCCCTCCACTTT. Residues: CASSLVDRGPYNSPLHF.

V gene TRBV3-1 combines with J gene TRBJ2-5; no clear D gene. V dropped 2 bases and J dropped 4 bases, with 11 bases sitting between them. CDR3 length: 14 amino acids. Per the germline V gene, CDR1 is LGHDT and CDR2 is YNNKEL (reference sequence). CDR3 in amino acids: CASSQRSQAETQYF. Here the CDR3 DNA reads TGTGCCAGCAGCCAACGGTCGCAGGCAGAGACCCAGTACTTC.

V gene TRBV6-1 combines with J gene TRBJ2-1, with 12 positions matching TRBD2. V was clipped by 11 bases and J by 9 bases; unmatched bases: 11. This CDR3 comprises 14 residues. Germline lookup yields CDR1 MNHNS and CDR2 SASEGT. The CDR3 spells CAARGLAGYGEQFF. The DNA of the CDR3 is TGTGCCGCAAGAGGACTAGCGGGATACGGTGAGCAGTTCTTC.